A single sample gave rise to the 22 T cell receptor beta chains below, sequenced in a study of type 1 regulatory T cells. General observations from the study: Compared with non-type 1 regulatory T cells, type 1 regulatory T cells showed a more restricted TCR repertoire.

The antigens of these receptors remain unknown. TCRdb re-called the reads through MiXCR, storing one row per CDR3 protein. The table lists tens of thousands of distinct CDR3 sequences, around 21% of them singletons. Sequencing was performed on cultured type 1 regulatory T (Tr1) cells, either the whole culture or a sorted fraction (not recorded which). The receptor source for this set is a human donor in good health.

V and J are TRBV6-5 and TRBJ1-3, with 9 positions matching TRBD1. J lost 6 bases, V lost 6 bases, and 6 bases had no gene match. The CDR3 totals 14 residues. Germline values: CDR1 MNHEY, CDR2 SVGAGI. The CDR3 region has the DNA TGTGCCAGCAGCGGACAGGGGCTTGAAAACACCATATATTTT. As protein: CASSGQGLENTIYF.

This clonotype was seen a few times. The chain joins TRBV18 to TRBJ2-4; D is tentatively TRBD1 or TRBD2 (5 bases each). The CDR3 extends over 15 amino acids. V was shortened by 3 bases and J by 11 bases, with 20 bases between the two germline ends. Germline V gene sequence: CDR1 KGHSH, CDR2 LQKENI. CDR3 in amino acids: CASSPTGTAHGFQYF. CDR3 sequence (DNA): TGTGCCAGCTCACCCACCGGGACGGCCCATGGCTTTCAGTACTTC.

This clonotype was detected only a few times. V and J are TRBV29-1 and TRBJ2-3; TRBD1 or TRBD2 may be the D gene (6 bases each). CDR1 SQVTM and CDR2 ANQGSEA come from the germline V gene. The length of the CDR3 is 13 residues. V was pared by 3 bases and J by 4 bases, with 11 bases between. In DNA, the CDR3 is TGCAGCGTTGATTCCCGGGGGCCAGATACGCAGTATTTT. It translates to CSVDSRGPDTQYF.

The chain employs TRBV7-2 and TRBJ2-1, with D tentatively TRBD2 (6 bases). In germline, CDR1 is SGHTA, CDR2 FQGNSA. Trimming removed 1 base at V and 4 bases at J, with 14 bases between. This CDR3 comprises 16 residues. The DNA of the CDR3 is TGTGCCAGCAGCTTAGTGGCGGGCGGGATATACAATGAGCAGTTCTTC. This sequence encodes CASSLVAGGIYNEQFF.

This clonotype showed up many times. The junction shows a germline mismatch at one end, possibly a read error. This sequence joins TRBV12-3 or TRBV12-4 and TRBJ2-3, with a tentative D call TRBD1 (5 bases). The CDR3 sequence is 13 residues long. CDR3 in amino acids: CASSFRVTGTQYF. The CDR3 region has the DNA TGTGCCAGCAGTTTTAGGGTCACAGGTACGCAGTATTTT.

This clonotype was observed a handful of times. The gene calls are TRBV29-1 and TRBJ2-7; D remains ambiguous. This CDR3 region has 11 residues. Trimming left V 5 bases short and J 5 bases short, with 10 bases between. Per the germline V gene, CDR1 is SQVTM and CDR2 is ANQGSEA. DNA for the CDR3: TGCAGCGTTCTAGAGATCAACGAGCAGTACTTC. It specifies CSVLEINEQYF.

The rearrangement joins TRBV5-1 to TRBJ1-1; D perhaps matches TRBD1 (5 bases). The germline V gene has CDR1 SGHRS and CDR2 YFSETQ. There are 14 residues in the CDR3. Deletions cut 0 bases from V and 4 bases from J, with 10 bases between. The CDR3 loop reads CASSLAPGGTEAFF. CDR3 DNA sequence: TGCGCCAGCAGCTTGGCCCCGGGGGGCACTGAAGCTTTCTTT.

The rearrangement joins TRBV18 to TRBJ2-3; D tentatively fits TRBD1 or TRBD2 (5 bases each). CDR3 length: 16 amino acids. The germline V and J ends were trimmed by 4 bases and 3 bases, with 17 bases remaining between them. Germline V gene sequence: CDR1 KGHSH, CDR2 LQKENI. CDR3 nucleotide sequence: TGTGCCAGCTCACAGTCCACCGGGACGTCAACAGATACGCAGTATTTT. It translates to CASSQSTGTSTDTQYF.

This clonotype was picked up a small number of times. The chain is built from TRBV20-1 and TRBJ2-1, with D tentatively TRBD1 (6 bases). V was pared by 4 bases and J by 6 bases, with 10 bases between. The germline V gene encodes CDR1 DFQATT and CDR2 SNEGSKA (reference sequence). The CDR3 consists of 12 residues. For the CDR3, the DNA is TGCAGTGCTACTGGGGGCATCAATGAGCAGTTCTTC. Translating gives CSATGGINEQFF.

V usage is TRBV27 and J usage is TRBJ2-7; 14 nucleotides line up with TRBD2. The CDR3 has 18 residues. V shed 6 bases and J 2 bases; nucleotides not matched to a gene: 12. The germline gives CDR1 MNHEY, CDR2 SMNVEV (reference sequence). The CDR3 DNA follows: TGTGCCAGCAGACCGGGGGGACTAGCGGGAGCAACCCCCTACGAGCAGTACTTC. Translation: CASRPGGLAGATPYEQYF.

This clonotype was observed a few times. CDR3 residues: CASSSTGGGNIQYF. CDR3 in DNA: TGTGCCAGCAGTTCTACAGGGGGCGGAAACATTCAGTACTTC. This chain connects TRBV12-3 or TRBV12-4 to TRBJ2-4, with 9 positions matching TRBD1. The CDR3 has 14 residues. The J segment lost 6 bases and the V segment lost 4 bases, leaving 4 bases of the junction unmatched.

This clonotype has at least ten counts. This chain connects TRBV5-1 to TRBJ2-7, with D uncertain. Between the trimmed V and J ends, which lost 5 bases and 0 bases, there was a span of 3 bases. CDR1 and CDR2 from the germline V gene are SGHRS and YFSETQ. This CDR3 is built from 11 residues. CDR3 sequence (DNA): TGCGCCAGCAGGAGCTCCTACGAGCAGTACTTC. This sequence encodes CASRSSYEQYF.

V usage is TRBV6-1 and J usage is TRBJ2-7; 9 bases are a match to TRBD1. Germline values: CDR1 MNHNS, CDR2 SASEGT. The CDR3 totals 16 residues. Unmatched junction bases numbered 15, after V lost 5 bases and J lost 7 bases. Here the CDR3 DNA reads TGTGCCAGCAGTCAAATTGGACAGGGGTCGGGCAATGAGCAGTACTTC. The encoded protein is CASSQIGQGSGNEQYF.

This clonotype is categorized as medium-sized. CDR3 loop: CASSPTGGYGYTF. The CDR3 DNA is TGTGCCAGCAGTCCCACCGGGGGGTATGGCTACACCTTC. The chain employs TRBV27 and TRBJ1-2, with D perhaps TRBD1 (5 bases). Germline CDR1 and CDR2: MNHEY and SMNVEV (reference sequence). CDR3 length: 13 amino acids. V dropped 5 bases and J dropped 5 bases, with 12 bases sitting between them.

This clonotype turned up a few times. The rearrangement joins TRBV5-1 to TRBJ1-2, with D possibly being TRBD1 (6 bases). The CDR3 is 15 residues long. V was trimmed by 3 bases and J by 6 bases, leaving 18 bases between them. The germline V gene encodes CDR1 SGHRS and CDR2 YFSETQ. CDR3 protein: CASSSNGLSGDGYTF. For the CDR3, the DNA is TGCGCCAGCAGCTCCAACGGTCTTTCAGGGGATGGCTACACCTTC.

This clonotype was detected a few times. The gene calls are TRBV20-1 and TRBJ1-2; 10 bases are a match to TRBD1. V lost 2 bases, J lost 7 bases, and 13 bases stayed unmatched. The CDR3 spans 16 residues. The V gene's germline CDR1 is DFQATT and CDR2 SNEGSKA (reference sequence). This chain's CDR3 is CSARPGTGVLYSGYTF. The CDR3 nucleotides read TGCAGTGCTAGACCCGGGACAGGGGTTTTGTATAGTGGCTACACCTTC.

The chain links TRBV20-1 to TRBJ2-3, with TRBD2 matching over 10 bases. The CDR3 has 14 amino acids. V shed 6 bases, J shed 5 bases, and the junction held 8 bases outside the gene matches. Germline V gene sequence: CDR1 DFQATT, CDR2 SNEGSKA (reference sequence). The CDR3: CSADLAGVKDTQYF. In nucleotides, the CDR3 is TGCAGTGCGGACCTAGCGGGAGTAAAAGATACGCAGTATTTT.

Only a few counts were recorded for this clonotype. J is TRBJ2-1 and V is TRBV2, with 11 bases identical to TRBD2. Germline CDR1 reads SNHLY; CDR2 reads FYNNEI. The CDR3 runs 15 residues. Trimming at V came to 6 bases and at J to 6 bases, leaving 7 bases not matched to a gene. CDR3 sequence reads: CASSLLAGEFNEQFF. In DNA, the CDR3 is TGTGCCAGCAGCTTACTAGCGGGAGAATTCAATGAGCAGTTCTTC.

The V and J genes are TRBV5-1 and TRBJ1-1; D is unclear. Per germline, CDR1 SGHRS and CDR2 YFSETQ. The CDR3 consists of 14 residues. V lost 0 bases to trimming and J lost 4 bases, with 10 bases between them. The CDR3 nucleotides read TGCGCCAGCAGCTTGGGAGTTCGATCCACTGAAGCTTTCTTT. This encodes CASSLGVRSTEAFF.

Only a few counts were recorded for this clonotype. The rearrangement joins TRBV7-2 to TRBJ2-6, with 7 bases lining up with TRBD1. Trimming cost V 4 bases and J 0 bases; bases outside gene matches: 6. The CDR3 is 17 amino acids. CDR1 is SGHTA, CDR2 FQGNSA, per germline. As DNA, the CDR3 is TGTGCCAGCAGCTCCGGACAGGCATTCTCTGGGGCCAACGTCCTGACTTTC. Translating it yields CASSSGQAFSGANVLTF.

This clonotype was detected only a few times. The rearrangement joins TRBV3-1 to TRBJ2-7, with 10 positions matching TRBD2. This CDR3 contains 15 residues. The trim removed 1 base at V and 1 base at J, leaving 1 base unmatched. Germline V gene sequence: CDR1 LGHDT, CDR2 YNNKEL (reference sequence). The CDR3 nucleotides are TGTGCCAGCAGCCAAGGGACTAGCGGTTCCTACGAGCAGTACTTC. This encodes CASSQGTSGSYEQYF.

This clonotype was found a few times. The junction departs from germline at one end; a sequencing error may be responsible. The chain uses TRBV20-1 and TRBJ1-1; D not certain. CDR3 length: 13 amino acids. The germline V gene has CDR1 DFQATT and CDR2 SNEGSKA (reference sequence). CDR3 in amino acids: CSARAYSDTEVFF. The CDR3 DNA reads TGCAGTGCTAGAGCTTACTCGGATACTGAAGTTTTCTTT.